The 31 T cell receptor beta chains presented below share a single source sample, sequenced in a study of blood T cell repertoires in COVID-19. Repertoires were generated with immunoSEQ multiplex PCR, while TCRdb's copy carries only in-frame clones and drops some. The sample records around 280,000 clones, approximately 91% being singletons. The sequenced sample consisted of PBMCs or T cells enriched from blood (not recorded which). The receptors stem from a woman between 40 and 55 years old who had recovered from COVID-19.

V and J are TRBV9 and TRBJ2-1, with D perhaps TRBD2 (5 bases). Germline CDR1 reads SGDLS; CDR2 reads YYNGEE. The CDR3 covers 14 residues. Trimming took off 6 bases at V and 5 bases at J, with 15 bases between the two ends. The CDR3 sequence: CASTPSGSNNEQFF. CDR3 coding DNA: TGTGCCAGCACCCCAAGCGGCTCAAACAATGAGCAGTTCTTC.

The chain links TRBV23-1 to TRBJ2-4; no firm D call. TRBV23-1 is labeled an ORF, and its function is uncertain. Trimming took 5 bases from V and 7 from J, leaving 15 bases between them. The CDR3 has 14 residues. CDR3 nucleotides: TGCGCCAGCAGTTTGGGCCACGGATTCAACATTCAGTACTTC. Residues: CASSLGHGFNIQYF.

This chain connects TRBV7-2 to TRBJ2-1, with 11 bases that match TRBD1. Germline V gene data show CDR1 as SGHTA and CDR2 as FQGNSA. With V trimmed by 5 bases and J by 8 bases, 8 bases remained unmatched. The CDR3 has 15 residues. The CDR3 DNA sequence: TGTGCCAGCAGCGAAGGACAGGGGGCCTGGGATGAGCAGTTCTTC. Translation gives CASSEGQGAWDEQFF.

This clone has more than one count but fewer than ten. The chain joins TRBV6-2 or TRBV6-3 to TRBJ1-2, with D possibly TRBD1 on 5 matching bases. This CDR3 is built from 12 residues. Trimming cost V 6 bases and J 8 bases, with 13 bases left between them. Germline loops: CDR1 MNHEY, CDR2 SVGEGT. DNA of the CDR3: TGTGCCAGCAGCTCGGGCCCAGGGGGCTACACCTTC. Translation: CASSSGPGGYTF.

This chain uses TRBV3-1 (or the pseudogene TRBV3-2) with TRBJ1-1; D perhaps matches TRBD1 (6 bases). Trimming removed 7 bases from V and 0 bases from J, with 15 bases in between. CDR3 size: 15 residues. Germline V gene sequence: CDR1 LGHDT, CDR2 YNNKEL (reference sequence). As DNA, the CDR3 is TGTGCCAGCACCCTAGGGGGACATATGAACACTGAAGCTTTCTTT. This sequence encodes CASTLGGHMNTEAFF.

The chain couples TRBV2 to TRBJ2-3, with 14 nucleotides matching TRBD2. The CDR3 spans 18 residues. Germline CDR1 SNHLY, CDR2 FYNNEI. V shed 6 bases, J shed 0 bases, and the junction held 8 bases outside the gene matches. DNA for the CDR3: TGTGCCAGCAGCGAAAAGACTAGCGGGAGGGGTAGCACAGATACGCAGTATTTT. Amino acid sequence: CASSEKTSGRGSTDTQYF. The entire variable domain, with the rest obtained from reference TRBV2 and TRBJ2-3, is as follows: EPEVTQTPSHQVTQMGQEVILRCVPISNHLYFYWYRQILGQKVEFLVSFYNNEISEKSEIFDDQFSVERPDGSNFTLKIRSTKLEDSAMYFCASSEKTSGRGSTDTQYFGPGTRLTVL.

This clone has just one count. The rearrangement links TRBV5-5 to TRBJ2-2; D may be TRBD2 (5 bases). CDR1 and CDR2 from the germline V gene are SGHKS and YYEKEE (reference sequence). Trimming stripped 1 base from V and 7 bases from J, with 8 bases between. This CDR3 contains 13 residues. CDR3 DNA sequence: TGTGCCAGCAGCTTGTCAGAGGGCGGGGAGCTGTTTTTT. This translates into CASSLSEGGELFF.

This clone appeared a single time. This rearrangement joins TRBV4-1 to TRBJ1-5; 11 positions agree with TRBD1. The CDR3 has 17 residues. Per the germline V gene, CDR1 is MGHRA and CDR2 is YSYEKL. Trimming removed 1 base from V and 7 bases from J; junction bases left unmatched: 9. The DNA of the CDR3 is TGCGCCAGCAGCCAAGTGGGGAGGGACAGGGGGAGACAGCCCCAGCATTTT. Translating gives CASSQVGRDRGRQPQHF.

This clone was observed once. The CDR3 sequence: CASSLDPKFYEQYF. DNA for the CDR3: TGTGCCAGCAGCTTAGATCCAAAATTCTACGAGCAGTACTTC. This rearrangement joins TRBV11-2 to TRBJ2-7; D remains unclear. The length of the CDR3 is 14 residues. Trimming stripped 0 bases from V and 3 bases from J, with 9 bases between. Germline lookup yields CDR1 SGHAT and CDR2 FQNNGV.

The chain has TRBV10-2 and TRBJ2-1; 11 positions match TRBD2. Germline V gene data show CDR1 as WSHSY and CDR2 as SAAADI. The CDR3 is 16 amino acids. With V trimmed by 6 bases and J by 0 bases, 4 bases remained unmatched. The CDR3 spells CASRSSGGASYNEQFF. Here the CDR3 DNA reads TGCGCCAGCAGGAGTAGCGGGGGGGCCTCCTACAATGAGCAGTTCTTC.

The chain uses TRBV7-8 and TRBJ1-1; 7 nucleotides line up with TRBD1. CDR1 is SGHVS, CDR2 FQNEAQ, per germline. The CDR3 spans 15 residues. After removal of 0 bases from V and 0 bases from J, the junction contained 1 base not matched to a gene. CDR3 protein: CASSLAQGMNTEAFF. The CDR3 region has the DNA TGTGCCAGCAGCTTAGCACAGGGGATGAACACTGAAGCTTTCTTT. Together with reference TRBV7-8 and TRBJ1-1, the CDR3 gives the full variable domain: GAGVSQSPRYKVAKRGQDVALRCDPISGHVSLFWYQQALGQGPEFLTYFQNEAQLDKSGLPSDRFFAERPEGSVSTLKIQRTQQEDSAVYLCASSLAQGMNTEAFFGQGTRLTVV.

The rearrangement joins TRBV5-1 to TRBJ2-1; 9 positions agree with TRBD2. The germline V gene has CDR1 SGHRS and CDR2 YFSETQ. V dropped 1 base and J dropped 4; count of bases not matched to a gene: 6. This CDR3 has 16 amino acids. CDR3 protein: CASSLLGTSLYNEQFF. The CDR3 DNA reads as TGCGCCAGCAGCTTGCTCGGGACTAGCCTGTACAATGAGCAGTTCTTC.

V is TRBV7-9 and J is TRBJ2-2; 9 nucleotides align to TRBD2. The CDR3 contains 15 residues. V trimming: 8 bases; J trimming: 4 bases; junction bases outside the gene matches: 8. Per germline, CDR1 SEHNR and CDR2 FQNEAQ (reference sequence). DNA of the CDR3: TGTGCCAGCGATACAGCGGGGGGTGGCACCGGGGAGCTGTTTTTT. As protein: CASDTAGGGTGELFF. Together with reference TRBV7-9 and TRBJ2-2, the CDR3 gives the full variable domain: DTGVSQNPRHKITKRGQNVTFRCDPISEHNRLYWYRQTLGQGPEFLTYFQNEAQLEKSRLLSDRFSAERPKGSFSTLEIQRTEQGDSAMYLCASDTAGGGTGELFFGEGSRLTVL.

The chain combines TRBV14 with TRBJ1-2; 9 bases agree with TRBD1. V was pared by 2 bases and J by 6 bases, with 1 base of the junction left unmatched. The CDR3 is made up of 13 amino acids. Germline V gene sequence: CDR1 SGHDN, CDR2 FVKESK. CDR3 coding DNA: TGTGCCAGCAGCCAACGGACAGGGGATGGCTACACCTTC. This translates into CASSQRTGDGYTF.

The rearrangement joins TRBV29-1 to TRBJ1-1; 9 bases match TRBD1. This CDR3 has 13 amino acids. V lost 4 bases, J lost 5 bases, and 5 bases stayed unmatched. Germline loops: CDR1 SQVTM, CDR2 ANQGSEA. The CDR3 region has the DNA TGCAGCGTTGGGGGACAGGGTGGGACTGAAGCTTTCTTT. The encoded protein is CSVGGQGGTEAFF.

The chain links TRBV7-9 to TRBJ1-5; 7 bases match TRBD1. Losses at the gene ends were 8 bases for V and 0 bases for J; bases not matched to a gene: 16. This CDR3 is built from 18 residues. Germline V gene data show CDR1 as SEHNR and CDR2 as FQNEAQ (reference sequence). The CDR3 sequence is CASWGGTAFYNSNQPQHF. The CDR3 DNA is TGTGCCAGCTGGGGTGGGACAGCCTTCTACAATAGCAATCAGCCCCAGCATTTT.

The genes are TRBV14 and TRBJ2-7; D unresolved. V was cut by 2 bases and J by 6 bases, with 11 bases left in between. The V gene's germline CDR1 is SGHDN and CDR2 FVKESK. The CDR3 spans 13 residues. CDR3 nucleotides: TGTGCCAGCAGCCAACAGGTCTCTGGCGAGCAGTACTTC. It yields the protein CASSQQVSGEQYF.

V usage is TRBV2 and J usage is TRBJ2-1; 9 bases agree with TRBD2. The germline V gene has CDR1 SNHLY and CDR2 FYNNEI. Trimming removed 5 bases from V and 0 bases from J; junction bases left unmatched: 11. The CDR3 length is 18 residues. The CDR3 loop is CASSRVSSGESSYNEQFF. CDR3 DNA: TGTGCCAGCAGTCGCGTTTCTAGCGGGGAGAGCTCCTACAATGAGCAGTTCTTC.

This sequence joins TRBV5-6 and TRBJ2-3, with a possible D match to TRBD2 (6 bases). V was trimmed by 4 bases and J by 9 bases, leaving 18 bases between them. Germline V gene lookup returns CDR1 SGHDT and CDR2 YYEEEE. CDR3 length: 14 amino acids. CDR3 nucleotides: TGTGCCAGCAGCGCACCCCGCGGGGTTGGGACGCAGTATTTT. Protein sequence: CASSAPRGVGTQYF.

The V gene is TRBV9, the J gene TRBJ1-1; D is uncertain. V was clipped by 0 bases and J by 1 base, with 4 bases between them. The CDR3 consists of 13 residues. Germline V gene lookup returns CDR1 SGDLS and CDR2 YYNGEE. The CDR3, as DNA: TGTGCCAGCAGCGTAGGGAGGAACACTGAAGCTTTCTTT. It encodes CASSVGRNTEAFF. Full variable domain (rest looked up from reference TRBV9 and TRBJ1-1): DSGVTQTPKHLITATGQRVTLRCSPRSGDLSVYWYQQSLDQGLQFLIQYYNGEERAKGNILERFSAQQFPDLHSELNLSSLELGDSALYFCASSVGRNTEAFFGQGTRLTVV.

The chain has TRBV7-9 and TRBJ1-2; 8 bases match TRBD1. After removal of 1 base from V and 8 bases from J, the junction contained 0 bases not matched to a gene. The CDR3 length is 12 residues. Germline V gene lookup returns CDR1 SEHNR and CDR2 FQNEAQ (reference sequence). CDR3 in amino acids: CASSLGTGGYTF. The CDR3 bases are TGTGCCAGCAGCTTAGGGACAGGGGGCTACACCTTC.

The J gene is TRBJ1-6, the V gene TRBV2, with D perhaps TRBD1 (5 bases). With 5 bases removed from V and 8 bases from J, the gap between germline ends came to 7 bases. CDR3 length: 12 amino acids. From germline, CDR1 is SNHLY and CDR2 FYNNEI. The CDR3 nucleotides read TGTGCCAGCAGTCGGGGGGATTCACCCCTCCACTTT. Translation gives CASSRGDSPLHF. Full variable domain (outside the CDR3, taken from reference TRBV2 and TRBJ1-6): EPEVTQTPSHQVTQMGQEVILRCVPISNHLYFYWYRQILGQKVEFLVSFYNNEISEKSEIFDDQFSVERPDGSNFTLKIRSTKLEDSAMYFCASSRGDSPLHFGNGTRLTVT.

This chain connects TRBV4-1 to TRBJ2-7; D gene unclear. CDR1 is MGHRA, CDR2 YSYEKL, per germline. CDR3 length: 16 amino acids. Trimming stripped 1 base from V and 2 bases from J, with 15 bases between. The CDR3 DNA reads TGCGCCAGCAGCCAAGTTACCACAGTCCATACCTACGAGCAGTACTTC. Encoded protein: CASSQVTTVHTYEQYF.

The V call is TRBV7-9, the J call TRBJ2-2; 7 positions match TRBD1. With 4 bases clipped from V and 3 bases from J, the junction kept 8 bases outside the gene matches. Germline CDR1 and CDR2: SEHNR and FQNEAQ (reference sequence). This CDR3 is built from 16 residues. CDR3 coding DNA: TGTGCCAGCAGCTCGACAGGGTGGTTTGACACCGGGGAGCTGTTTTTT. It codes for CASSSTGWFDTGELFF. Based on the CDR3 plus reference TRBV7-9 and TRBJ2-2, the full variable domain is DTGVSQNPRHKITKRGQNVTFRCDPISEHNRLYWYRQTLGQGPEFLTYFQNEAQLEKSRLLSDRFSAERPKGSFSTLEIQRTEQGDSAMYLCASSSTGWFDTGELFFGEGSRLTVL.

As DNA, the CDR3 is TGTGCCAGCATTCTGGAGAGATATGGCTACACCTTC. Its translation is CASILERYGYTF. The chain joins TRBV2 to TRBJ1-2; D call uncertain. Trimming left V 7 bases short and J 5 bases short, with 11 bases between. Germline V gives CDR1 SNHLY, CDR2 FYNNEI. The CDR3 has 12 residues.

The chain joins TRBV3-1 (or the pseudogene TRBV3-2) to TRBJ1-1; maybe TRBD1 (5 bases). The germline V and J ends were trimmed by 6 bases and 0 bases, with 11 bases remaining between them. Germline-derived CDR1 and CDR2 are LGHDT and YNNKEL (reference sequence). This CDR3 has 14 residues. For the CDR3, the DNA is TGTGCCAGCAGGGCCCAGACAGTGAACACTGAAGCTTTCTTT. Its translation is CASRAQTVNTEAFF.

The chain recombines TRBV29-1 with TRBJ1-2; tentatively, D is TRBD1 (5 bases). The length of the CDR3 is 12 residues. Per the germline V gene, CDR1 is SQVTM and CDR2 is ANQGSEA. The V end was cut by 6 bases, the J end by 4 bases, with 12 bases between. The CDR3 protein is CSVAGRGYGYTF. CDR3 DNA sequence: TGCAGCGTGGCGGGAAGGGGCTATGGCTACACCTTC.

The chain links TRBV25-1 to TRBJ1-1; TRBD1 matches at 7 bases. Unmatched junction bases numbered 7, after V lost 0 bases and J lost 3 bases. Germline V CDR1 and CDR2: MGHDK, SYGVNS. The CDR3 has 16 amino acids. The DNA of the CDR3 is TGTGCCAGCAGTGAATATGGGGCGGGGACAGACACTGAAGCTTTCTTT. Its protein is CASSEYGAGTDTEAFF.

V is TRBV7-2 and J is TRBJ2-5; D may be TRBD1 (6 bases). Germline-derived CDR1 and CDR2 are SGHTA and FQGNSA. The CDR3 is made up of 15 amino acids. V was pared by 1 base and J by 2 bases, with 11 bases between. For the CDR3, the DNA is TGTGCCAGCAGCTTAGGCGGACAGCGGCAAGAGACCCAGTACTTC. It encodes CASSLGGQRQETQYF. Full variable domain (rest looked up from reference TRBV7-2 and TRBJ2-5): GAGVSQSPSNKVTEKGKDVELRCDPISGHTALYWYRQSLGQGLEFLIYFQGNSAPDKSGLPSDRFSAERTGGSVSTLTIQRTQQEDSAVYLCASSLGGQRQETQYFGPGTRLLVL.

This rearrangement joins TRBV11-2 to TRBJ2-6; weak D call: TRBD2 (6 bases). This CDR3 has 15 residues. CDR1 is SGHAT, CDR2 FQNNGV, per germline. Deletions cut 5 bases from V and 3 bases from J, with 11 bases between. CDR3 DNA sequence: TGTGCCAGCAGCATCGGGGGAGGTGGGGCCAACGTCCTGACTTTC. Its translation is CASSIGGGGANVLTF.

J is TRBJ1-1 and V is TRBV5-4; 8 bases line up with TRBD1. V trimming: 4 bases; J trimming: 7 bases; junction bases outside the gene matches: 9. Germline values: CDR1 SGHNT, CDR2 YYREEE (reference sequence). This CDR3 is built from 14 residues. The CDR3 coding sequence is TGTGCCAGCAGCCCATCAGGGGGCTCAGGTGAAGCTTTCTTT. It specifies CASSPSGGSGEAFF.